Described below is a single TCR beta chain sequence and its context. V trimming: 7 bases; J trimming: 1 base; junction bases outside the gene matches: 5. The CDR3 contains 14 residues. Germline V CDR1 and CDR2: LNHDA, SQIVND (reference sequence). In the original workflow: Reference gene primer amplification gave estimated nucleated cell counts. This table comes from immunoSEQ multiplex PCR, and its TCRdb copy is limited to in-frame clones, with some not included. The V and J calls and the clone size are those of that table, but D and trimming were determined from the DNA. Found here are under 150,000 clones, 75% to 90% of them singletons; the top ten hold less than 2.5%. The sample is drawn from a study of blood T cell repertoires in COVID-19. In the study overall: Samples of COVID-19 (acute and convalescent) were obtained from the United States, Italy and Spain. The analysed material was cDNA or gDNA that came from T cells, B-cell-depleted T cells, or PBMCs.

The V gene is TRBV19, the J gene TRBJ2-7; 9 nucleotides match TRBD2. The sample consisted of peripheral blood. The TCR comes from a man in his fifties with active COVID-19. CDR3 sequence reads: CASKLAGGSYEQYF. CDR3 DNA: TGTGCCAGTAAACTAGCGGGCGGTTCCTACGAGCAGTACTTC.